These 5 T cell receptor beta chains were sequenced from one sample in a study of circulating and synovial CD4+ cells in juvenile arthritis. The table came from immunoSEQ multiplex PCR; TCRdb's copy has only in-frame clones and leaves some out. The sample consists of a few thousand clones, 65% to 90% of them appearing once. What was sequenced was CD4+ T cells from synovial fluid. These TCRs come from a human donor with juvenile idiopathic arthritis.

Only a few counts were recorded for this clone. The chain recombines TRBV5-4 with TRBJ2-7, with 8 nucleotides matching TRBD1. CDR1 is SGHNT, CDR2 YYREEE, per germline (reference sequence). The V and J ends lost 3 bases and 7 bases, in that order; junction bases with no gene match: 6. This CDR3 region has 13 residues. Written as DNA, the CDR3 is TGTGCCAGCAGCTCTCCCCAGGGGGCGGAGCAGTACTTC. Residues: CASSSPQGAEQYF.

The J gene is TRBJ1-1, the V gene TRBV2; TRBD1 might be the D (6 bases). The V end was cut by 8 bases, the J end by 4 bases, with 17 bases between. Per the germline V gene, CDR1 is SNHLY and CDR2 is FYNNEI. CDR3 length: 14 amino acids. The CDR3 DNA reads as TGTGCCAGCCTAAAGGGGGTTGGGGGCACTGAAGCTTTCTTT. It encodes CASLKGVGGTEAFF.

V and J are TRBV11-2 and TRBJ1-3; D is uncertain. The CDR3 has 11 residues. V was shortened by 9 bases and J by 0 bases, with 3 bases between the two germline ends. CDR1 is SGHAT and CDR2 is FQNNGV in the germline V gene. The DNA for the CDR3 is TGTGCCAGTCGCTCTGGAAACACCATATATTTT. Its protein product is CASRSGNTIYF. Filled out from reference TRBV11-2 and TRBJ1-3, the complete variable domain reads EAGVAQSPRYKIIEKRQSVAFWCNPISGHATLYWYQQILGQGPKLLIQFQNNGVVDDSQLPKDRFSAERLKGVDSTLKIQPAKLEDSAVYLCASRSGNTIYFGEGSWLTVV.

The sample holds a few counts of this clone. V gene TRBV2 combines with J gene TRBJ2-2; a weak D match, TRBD1 (6 bases). V was pared by 5 bases and J by 6 bases, with 13 bases between. This CDR3 has 14 amino acids. Germline V CDR1 and CDR2: SNHLY, FYNNEI. CDR3 coding DNA: TGTGCCAGCAGTCGACAGGAAGGTTCCGGGGAGCTGTTTTTT. Amino acids: CASSRQEGSGELFF.

This clone was seen once. The chain recombines TRBV9 with TRBJ1-6; no definite D call. The CDR3 covers 14 residues. Trimming took 0 bases from V and 6 from J, leaving 7 bases between them. Germline CDR1 SGDLS, CDR2 YYNGEE. Here the CDR3 DNA reads TGTGCCAGCAGCGTAGGTGGCCTTAATTCACCCCTCCACTTT. Its protein product is CASSVGGLNSPLHF.